The present TCR beta chain was sequenced within a study of blood T cell repertoires in COVID-19. Study context: COVID-19 samples, acute and convalescent, were from the United States, Italy and Spain. Sources were T cells, B-cell-depleted T cells, or PBMCs; the material itself was cDNA or gDNA.

The method was immunoSEQ multiplex PCR; TCRdb's version includes in-frame clones alone and lacks a portion of them. The data contain some 150,000 clones, 70% to 90% of them singletons. V was pared by 5 bases and J by 8 bases, with 20 bases of the junction left unmatched. The germline gives CDR1 SEHNR, CDR2 FQNEAQ (reference sequence). The CDR3 extends over 17 amino acids. Clinical history as reported by participants underpinned cohort assignment. The sample consisted of PBMCs or T cells enriched from blood (not recorded which). The sequence was obtained from a woman aged 18-35 years who had recovered from COVID-19. The chain employs TRBV7-9 and TRBJ1-2; 7 bases are shared with TRBD1. CDR3 region: CASSPIHRGSRSGGYTF. CDR3 coding DNA: TGTGCCAGCAGCCCCATACACAGGGGATCCCGATCGGGCGGCTACACCTTC.